This T cell receptor beta chain was identified in a study of OX40 agonist ivuxolimab in advanced cancers. Regarding the complete study: The costimulatory receptor OX40 (CD134) was targeted by ivuxolimab, a fully human IgG2 agonistic monoclonal antibody. In the dose-escalation cohort, over 65% of patients were male, and the mean age was approximately 64 years, with a range of about 20 to 90. Of the approximately 50 dose-escalation patients, hepatocellular carcinoma was present in some 19, melanoma in approximately 15, renal cell carcinoma in 9 and head and neck cancer in 9. The monotherapy dose-escalation portion (N = 52 patients) of the phase I ivuxolimab trial is reported in the paper. Partial responses were achieved by three dose-escalation patients, of whom one had hepatocellular carcinoma and two had cutaneous melanoma. Intravenous ivuxolimab was administered to patients every 2 weeks at six dose levels: 0.01, 0.1, 0.3, 1.5, 3 and 10 mg/kg. Patients were allowed to have had prior anti-PD-1, anti-PD-L1 or anti-CTLA-4 therapy, and 40% to 45% of the dose-escalation patients had been treated with checkpoint inhibitors. Peripheral TCRbeta sequencing aimed to test whether ivuxolimab altered TCR sequence diversity and caused clonal T-cell expansion. General study outcomes and caveats: At doses of 0.1 to 3.0 mg/kg, clonal expansion of both CD4+ and CD8+ T cells in blood was seen between baseline and week 6. Low levels of normalized T-cell clonal expansion were also seen in some patients who did not respond. After ivuxolimab, expanded clones were on average more numerous among CD8+ T cells than among CD4+ T cells. Which antigens the clonally expanded peripheral T cells were specific for was not determined. In the 0.1-3.0 mg/kg groups, partial responders were among the patients with the lowest normalized peripheral clonal expansion, particularly in CD8+ T cells.

Patients with a history of autoimmune disease or receiving systemic immunosuppression were excluded from the trial. In every dose cohort, peripheral blood was drawn for TCR sequencing at baseline, cycle 4 day 1, and cycle 7 day 1. The samples were taken from a phase I, first-in-human, multicenter, open-label dose-escalation trial of ivuxolimab. Adults with locally advanced or metastatic head and neck squamous cell, hepatocellular, melanoma or renal cell carcinoma were enrolled in the trial. Before TCR sequencing, CD4+ T cells and CD8+ T cells from peripheral blood were sorted into separate populations. Of note for this clone: There is no known antigen for this receptor. No much larger clone exists at a distance of one base, and base qualities are not known.

The junction shows trimming of 0 bases on V and 5 bases on J, and the gene matches do not reach 4 bases of it. The CDR3, from cysteine to phenylalanine, totals 16 residues. The entry retains the CDR3 DNA only, 48 bases that are in frame from base 1. Taken from the germline V gene (reference sequence), the CDR1 and CDR2 loops are PRHDT and FYEKMQ. To sequence the TCRbeta CDR3 region, genomic DNA was isolated from the sorted cells. TCRbeta CDR3 regions were sequenced using the immunoSEQ Assay. The immuneACCESS repertoire file appears here via TCRdb, limited to in-frame rearrangements. These files lack a portion of the clones; in checked studies, under half of the deficit traces to unresolved V genes, and the cause of the others is not known. This sample gives roughly 35,000 clones in total; nearly 80% of them show up just once. Roughly 13% of the sample goes to the ten largest clones.

The source is an adult with an advanced solid tumor such as melanoma, head and neck, liver or kidney cancer. The input for sequencing was CD4+ or CD8+ T cells sorted from blood, taken in a trial of the OX40 agonist ivuxolimab. Here the chain combines TRBV13 and TRBJ2-1, and TRBD2 aligns with 10 junction nucleotides. The encoded CDR3 is CASSLGLAGTDNEQFF. In nucleotides, the sequence is TGTGCCAGCAGCTTAGGACTAGCGGGAACCGACAATGAGCAGTTCTTC.